Listed below are T cell receptor beta chains from one sample, sequenced in a study of PD-L1 blockade in urothelial cancer. Profiling relied on immunoSEQ multiplex PCR, and the TCRdb table lists in-frame clones only, not all of them. The sample carries about 120,000 clones, around nine tenths recorded once. The sequenced sample was PBMCs, obtained around atezolizumab (anti-PD-L1) treatment. Receptors originate from a man aged 55-75 years with urothelial cancer. The CDR3 runs from the conserved cysteine through the conserved F or W. A D gene is named only where the DNA matches it firmly. The size of a clone is reported for some rows only, either as once, few or many, or as a class for expanded clones.

D,size,J,V,DNA,CDR3
.,.,TRBJ2-3,TRBV7-3,TGTGCCAGCAGTCTCAGGGGAAGCACAGATACGCAGTATTTT,CASSLRGSTDTQYF
TRBD2,.,TRBJ2-7,TRBV5-1,TGCGCCAGCAGCGGAGCGGGACTTACCTACGAGCAGTACTTC,CASSGAGLTYEQYF
.,.,TRBJ2-2,TRBV7-9,TGTGCCAGCAGCTTAGCCAGGGGCGGGGAGCTGTTTTTT,CASSLARGGELFF
.,.,TRBJ1-2,TRBV6-5,TGTGCCAGCAGTTACCAGGGACATATGGGAGGCTACACCTTC,CASSYQGHMGGYTF
TRBD2,many,TRBJ2-1,TRBV7-3,TGTGCCAGCAGCCCGGGACTAGCGGATTACAATGAGCAGTTCTTC,CASSPGLADYNEQFF
.,once,TRBJ2-2,TRBV7-2,TGTGCCAGCAGCTTAGTGAGGATTTCCGGGGAGCTGTTTTTT,CASSLVRISGELFF
TRBD1,.,TRBJ2-4,TRBV29-1,TGCAGCGTTCTGGACAGGGGTGACATTCAGTACTTC,CSVLDRGDIQYF
.,.,TRBJ2-1,TRBV5-5,TGTGCCAGCAGCTTGGACAGGGCCCTCTATGAGCAGTTCTTC,CASSLDRALYEQFF
TRBD2,.,TRBJ2-3,TRBV6-1,TGTGCCAGCAGCCGGACTAGCGGGAGCACAGATACGCAGTATTTT,CASSRTSGSTDTQYF
TRBD2,.,TRBJ2-7,TRBV5-3,TGTGCCAGAAGCTTGGCTGGGACTAGCGGGGGCCACGAGCAGTACTTC,CARSLAGTSGGHEQYF
TRBD1,.,TRBJ2-3,TRBV4-1,TGCGCCAGCAGCCACCCAAGGACAGGAGAATCTAGCACAGATACGCAGTATTTT,CASSHPRTGESSTDTQYF
TRBD1,.,TRBJ2-6,TRBV9,TGTGCCAGCAGCGTAGGAGCAGGGGGCTTCTCTGGGGCCAACGTCCTGACTTTC,CASSVGAGGFSGANVLTF